These 25 T cell receptor beta chains were all obtained from the same sample, sequenced in a study of CD8 T cells in Susac syndrome. cDNA came from about 0.46 to 1 ug RNA primed by random hexamers. TCRdb called the immunoSEQ multiplex PCR reads again in MiXCR, with one record for every CDR3 protein. The sample carries more than 110,000 distinct CDR3 sequences, approximately 93% recorded once. The sample consisted of CD8+ T cells from PBMCs. Receptors were obtained from a human donor in good health.

The chain recombines TRBV27 with TRBJ1-1, with D possibly being TRBD1 (6 bases). In germline, CDR1 is MNHEY, CDR2 SMNVEV (reference sequence). The CDR3 loop spans 14 amino acids. The V and J ends lost 6 bases and 4 bases respectively, with 15 bases between them. As DNA, the CDR3 is TGTGCCAGCAGACTCGGACAGACGGGCACTGAAGCTTTCTTT. This codes for CASRLGQTGTEAFF.

The chain combines TRBV7-9 with TRBJ2-5; 10 bases match TRBD2. After removal of 5 bases from V and 5 bases from J, the junction contained 11 bases not matched to a gene. Germline V gene lookup returns CDR1 SEHNR and CDR2 FQNEAQ (reference sequence). This CDR3 spans 16 amino acids. The CDR3 here is CASSLGLAEEGETQYF. The CDR3 bases are TGTGCCAGCAGCCTCGGACTAGCGGAAGAAGGGGAGACCCAGTACTTC.

V and J are TRBV7-9 and TRBJ2-4, with D possibly TRBD2 on 7 matching bases. The V end lost 5 bases, the J end lost 1 base, and 18 bases lay between the germline ends. This CDR3 is built from 17 residues. CDR1 and CDR2 (germline): SEHNR, FQNEAQ (reference sequence). The CDR3 nucleotides are TGTGCCAGCAGCGACACTAGGGGGAGGGTCGCCAAAAACATTCAGTACTTC. Translating it yields CASSDTRGRVAKNIQYF.

This clonotype was seen once. The V gene is TRBV19, the J gene TRBJ2-2; 10 bases align to TRBD2. Germline values: CDR1 LNHDA, CDR2 SQIVND (reference sequence). The CDR3 runs to 16 residues. Unmatched junction bases numbered 5, after V lost 6 bases and J lost 1 base. In nucleotides, the CDR3 is TGTGCCAGTAGCCCATGGACTAGCGGGAACACCGGGGAGCTGTTTTTT. This codes for CASSPWTSGNTGELFF.

V gene TRBV23-1 combines with J gene TRBJ2-7; D call uncertain. TRBV23-1 qualifies as an ORF whose function is uncertain. Trimming stripped 11 bases from V and 6 bases from J, with 8 bases between. The CDR3 totals 9 residues. The CDR3 coding sequence is TGCGCCCCCGAGACCGAGCAGTACTTC. This encodes CAPETEQYF.

The genes are TRBV7-9 and TRBJ2-2; D is perhaps TRBD1 (6 bases). Germline V gives CDR1 SEHNR, CDR2 FQNEAQ (reference sequence). CDR3 length: 15 amino acids. Trimming removed 2 bases from V and 7 bases from J, with 14 bases in between. The CDR3, as DNA: TGTGCCAGCAGCTTACGGGACAAGGCTGACGGGGAGCTGTTTTTT. Residues: CASSLRDKADGELFF. The entire variable domain, with the rest obtained from reference TRBV7-9 and TRBJ2-2, is as follows: DTGVSQNPRHKITKRGQNVTFRCDPISEHNRLYWYRQTLGQGPEFLTYFQNEAQLEKSRLLSDRFSAERPKGSFSTLEIQRTEQGDSAMYLCASSLRDKADGELFFGEGSRLTVL.

This chain uses TRBV13 with TRBJ2-1, with D unclear. Trimming removed 6 bases at V and 6 bases at J, with 12 bases between. The CDR3 extends over 13 amino acids. Germline V lookup: CDR1 PRHDT, CDR2 FYEKMQ (reference sequence). The CDR3 protein is CASSLPEINEQFF. The DNA of the CDR3 is TGTGCCAGCAGTCTACCCGAAATCAATGAGCAGTTCTTC.

This clonotype was seen just once. The V call is TRBV5-4, the J call TRBJ2-2; D is unresolved. The CDR3 has 12 residues. The ends were cut back, 6 bases at V and 5 bases at J, with 8 bases in the middle. Per germline, CDR1 SGHNT and CDR2 YYREEE (reference sequence). CDR3 protein: CASMEITGELFF. CDR3 nucleotides: TGTGCCAGCATGGAGATTACCGGGGAGCTGTTTTTT.

The chain uses TRBV29-1 and TRBJ2-7, with unresolved D. This CDR3 spans 12 amino acids. Trimming cost V 2 bases and J 2 bases, with 7 bases left between them. Looked up from germline, CDR1 is SQVTM and CDR2 is ANQGSEA. CDR3 loop: CSVETSAYEQYF. In DNA, the CDR3 is TGCAGCGTTGAAACGTCTGCCTACGAGCAGTACTTC.

The gene calls are TRBV5-1 and TRBJ1-1; 8 bases align to TRBD1. In germline, CDR1 is SGHRS, CDR2 YFSETQ. CDR3 size: 14 residues. Trimming removed 4 bases from V and 0 bases from J; junction bases left unmatched: 2. CDR3 DNA sequence: TGCGCCAGCAGCGCGGACAGGGTGAACACTGAAGCTTTCTTT. Protein sequence: CASSADRVNTEAFF.

The chain couples TRBV5-1 to TRBJ2-1, with TRBD2 matching over 11 bases. The CDR3 runs 16 residues. Germline trimming cut 4 bases from V and 0 bases from J; bases unmatched to any gene: 3. CDR1 SGHRS and CDR2 YFSETQ come from the germline V gene. The CDR3 is CASSLGLAGSYNEQFF. Written as DNA, the CDR3 is TGCGCCAGCAGCCTAGGACTAGCGGGCTCCTACAATGAGCAGTTCTTC.

The V call is TRBV20-1, the J call TRBJ1-2; 10 bases line up with TRBD1. V shed 1 base and J 3 bases; nucleotides not matched to a gene: 8. The CDR3 covers 16 residues. Germline V gene lookup returns CDR1 DFQATT and CDR2 SNEGSKA (reference sequence). DNA for the CDR3: TGCAGTGCTAGAGCCACAATGACAGGGGGCGACTATGGCTACACCTTC. It encodes CSARATMTGGDYGYTF.

The J gene is TRBJ2-5, the V gene TRBV13; TRBD1 matches 7 bases. CDR3 size: 15 residues. With 3 bases clipped from V and 1 base from J, the junction kept 5 bases outside the gene matches. Germline V gene data show CDR1 as PRHDT and CDR2 as FYEKMQ (reference sequence). The CDR3 DNA sequence: TGTGCCAGCAGCTTCGGGACAGAGCTCCAAGAGACCCAGTACTTC. Protein product: CASSFGTELQETQYF.

A note on this clonotype: One end of the junction varies from germline; a read error may be responsible. The chain links TRBV6-4 to TRBJ2-1; D is ambiguous. Germline values: CDR1 MRHNA, CDR2 SNTAGT. The CDR3 length is 8 residues. CDR3 DNA sequence: TGTGCCAGCAGGACGTCGGGCTTC. Translation gives CASRTSGF.

The V call is TRBV25-1, the J call TRBJ1-1; a possible D gene is TRBD1 (6 bases). Per the germline V gene, CDR1 is MGHDK and CDR2 is SYGVNS. Trimming left V 6 bases short and J 9 bases short, with 11 bases between. The CDR3 extends over 11 amino acids. The CDR3 spells CASRRDNKAFF. In DNA form, the CDR3 reads TGTGCCAGCAGAAGGGACAACAAAGCTTTCTTT.

J is TRBJ1-2 and V is TRBV29-1; D is unresolved. The CDR3 length is 13 residues. The ends were cut back, 3 bases at V and 4 bases at J, with 12 bases in the middle. Germline V gene lookup returns CDR1 SQVTM and CDR2 ANQGSEA. The CDR3, as DNA: TGCAGCGTTGATAGGGTCAGCACCTATGGCTACACCTTC. This gives the protein CSVDRVSTYGYTF.

The chain joins TRBV9 to TRBJ1-2; the D is unclear. Germline V gives CDR1 SGDLS, CDR2 YYNGEE. The CDR3 is made up of 14 amino acids. The germline V and J ends were trimmed by 3 bases and 2 bases, with 11 bases remaining between them. CDR3 in amino acids: CASSADLRNYGYTF. The CDR3 DNA reads TGTGCCAGCAGCGCCGATCTCAGAAACTATGGCTACACCTTC.

This chain connects TRBV7-9 to TRBJ2-1, with 10 bases lining up with TRBD2. Germline CDR1 is SEHNR and CDR2 is FQNEAQ (reference sequence). Germline trimming cut 0 bases from V and 9 bases from J; bases unmatched to any gene: 8. The CDR3 contains 16 residues. CDR3 bases: TGTGCCAGCAGCTTAGCGCTCTTAGCGGGAGGCGGTGAGCAGTTCTTC. Encoded protein: CASSLALLAGGGEQFF.

This chain joins TRBV18 and TRBJ2-5; D remains unclear. Trimming took off 2 bases at V and 5 bases at J, with 12 bases between the two ends. CDR1 and CDR2 from the germline V gene are KGHSH and LQKENI. CDR3 size: 14 residues. This chain's CDR3 is CASSPTKGVETQYF. As DNA, the CDR3 is TGTGCCAGCTCACCAACGAAAGGTGTGGAGACCCAGTACTTC. Using reference TRBV18 and TRBJ2-5 for the parts outside the CDR3, the full variable domain is NAGVMQNPRHLVRRRGQEARLRCSPMKGHSHVYWYRQLPEEGLKFMVYLQKENIIDESGMPKERFSAEFPKEGPSILRIQQVVRGDSAAYFCASSPTKGVETQYFGPGTRLLVL.

V is TRBV7-9 and J is TRBJ2-3; 13 positions agree with TRBD2. CDR3 length: 16 residues. Per germline, CDR1 SEHNR and CDR2 FQNEAQ (reference sequence). Trimming cost V 5 bases and J 5 bases; bases outside gene matches: 7. CDR3 DNA sequence: TGTGCCAGCAGCCATCGGACTAGCGGGAGTAGAGATACGCAGTATTTT. It is translated as CASSHRTSGSRDTQYF.

V gene TRBV24-1 combines with J gene TRBJ1-1; D is possibly TRBD1 (5 bases). The CDR3 runs 16 residues. The V end was cut by 3 bases, the J end by 4 bases, with 17 bases between. From germline, CDR1 is KGHDR and CDR2 SFDVKD. The CDR3 here is CATSDRGTGEGTEAFF. The CDR3 DNA follows: TGTGCCACCAGTGATCGCGGGACGGGGGAGGGCACTGAAGCTTTCTTT.

The V and J genes are TRBV4-3 and TRBJ2-6, with 8 bases lining up with TRBD1. The CDR3 is 16 residues long. Losses at the gene ends were 9 bases for V and 2 bases for J; bases not matched to a gene: 9. Germline V gene lookup returns CDR1 LGHNA and CDR2 YSLEER. This CDR3 reads CASSIGRGPGANVLTF. The CDR3 coding sequence is TGCGCCAGTTCTATTGGCAGGGGGCCTGGGGCCAACGTCCTGACTTTC.

V is TRBV29-1 and J is TRBJ2-3, with 11 bases aligning to TRBD2. CDR3 length: 15 amino acids. The germline V gene has CDR1 SQVTM and CDR2 ANQGSEA. V lost 3 bases, J lost 0 bases, and 2 bases stayed unmatched. The CDR3 here is CSVETSGTSTDTQYF. The CDR3 DNA reads TGCAGCGTTGAGACTAGCGGGACTAGCACAGATACGCAGTATTTT.

The chain has TRBV29-1 and TRBJ2-1, with 8 bases that match TRBD2. Germline loops: CDR1 SQVTM, CDR2 ANQGSEA. J lost 9 bases, V lost 4 bases, and 11 bases had no gene match. CDR3 length: 14 residues. The CDR3 region is CSVVAGGRAGEQFF. The CDR3 DNA reads as TGCAGCGTTGTTGCGGGAGGTCGAGCGGGTGAGCAGTTCTTC.

This chain connects TRBV29-1 to TRBJ2-7, with a weak D call TRBD1 (6 bases). This CDR3 has 13 amino acids. Per the germline V gene, CDR1 is SQVTM and CDR2 is ANQGSEA. Trimming pared 2 bases from V and 3 bases from J, leaving 11 bases between. For the CDR3, the DNA is TGCAGCGTTGAAACCGGGACAATCTACGAGCAGTACTTC. Translating it yields CSVETGTIYEQYF.